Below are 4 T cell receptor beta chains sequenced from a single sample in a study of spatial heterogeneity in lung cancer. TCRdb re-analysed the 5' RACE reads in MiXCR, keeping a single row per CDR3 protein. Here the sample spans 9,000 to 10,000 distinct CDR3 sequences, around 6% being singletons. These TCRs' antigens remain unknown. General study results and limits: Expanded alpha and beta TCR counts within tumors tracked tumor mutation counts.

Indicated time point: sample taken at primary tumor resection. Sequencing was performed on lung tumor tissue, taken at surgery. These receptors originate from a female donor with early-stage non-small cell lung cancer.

Here the CDR3 reads CASSQEVSGTGREQYF. The CDR3 nucleotides are TGTGCCAGCAGCCAAGAGGTGAGCGGGACGGGTCGCGAGCAGTACTTC. V gene TRBV3-1 combines with J gene TRBJ2-7, with TRBD2 matching 7 bases. V lost 0 bases, J lost 6 bases, and 11 bases stayed unmatched. Germline assignment: CDR1 LGHDT and CDR2 YNNKEL (reference sequence). The CDR3 is 16 amino acids.

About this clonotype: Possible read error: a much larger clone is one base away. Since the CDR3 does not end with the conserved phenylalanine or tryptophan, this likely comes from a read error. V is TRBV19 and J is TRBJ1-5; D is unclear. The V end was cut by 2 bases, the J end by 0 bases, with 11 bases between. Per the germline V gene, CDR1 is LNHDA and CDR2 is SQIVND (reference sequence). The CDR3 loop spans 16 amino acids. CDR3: CASSIWQATSNQPQHS. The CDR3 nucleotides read TGTGCCAGTAGTATATGGCAGGCAACTAGCAATCAGCCCCAGCATTCT.

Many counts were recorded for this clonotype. CDR3: CSAGAENDHTDTQYF. The CDR3 DNA sequence: TGCAGTGCGGGGGCCGAGAATGACCACACAGATACGCAGTATTTT. V is TRBV20-1 and J is TRBJ2-3; a weak D match, TRBD1 (6 bases). The germline V and J ends were trimmed by 6 bases and 2 bases, with 18 bases remaining between them. Germline CDR1 is DFQATT and CDR2 is SNEGSKA (reference sequence). This CDR3 has 15 residues.

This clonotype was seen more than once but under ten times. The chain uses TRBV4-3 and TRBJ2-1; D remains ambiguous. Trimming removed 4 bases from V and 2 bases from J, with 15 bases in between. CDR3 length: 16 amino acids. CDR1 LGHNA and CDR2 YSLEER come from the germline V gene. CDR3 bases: TGCGCCAGCAGCCTCTTTACCGGGTTTACCTACAATGAGCAGTTCTTC. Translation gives CASSLFTGFTYNEQFF.